Listed below are T cell receptor beta chains from one sample, sequenced in a study of shared clonotypes between healthy human individuals. Produced via immunoSEQ multiplex PCR; TCRdb's table is partial and in-frame only. The table records around 1,900,000 clones, 85% to 95% of them present only once. Sequencing was done on a sample of naive CD8+ T cells from PBMCs. The receptors originated from a man between 18 and 35 years old in good health. Some clones in this sample may be carry-over from other donors' samples. Both conserved end residues are part of each CDR3. Fields, in order: J gene, V gene, D gene, clone size, CDR3 protein, CDR3 DNA. D genes are given only for firm matches. The size field is filled for only some rows; it gives once, few, many or a size class.

>TRBJ1-1|TRBV14|-|-
CASSQEQWSEAFF
TGTGCCAGCAGCCAAGAACAATGGTCTGAAGCTTTCTTT
>TRBJ1-2|TRBV7-9|TRBD1|few
CASSSWTGDGYTF
TGTGCCAGCAGCTCGTGGACAGGGGATGGCTACACCTTC
>TRBJ1-5|TRBV2|TRBD1|-
CASSADRGGQPQHF
TGTGCCAGCAGTGCTGACAGGGGGGGACAGCCCCAGCATTTT
>TRBJ1-5|TRBV4-2|-|-
CASSQDWGQPQHF
TGTGCCAGCAGCCAAGACTGGGGGCAGCCCCAGCATTTT
>TRBJ1-2|TRBV6-5|-|-
CASSSRGGYGYTF
TGTGCCAGCAGTTCCCGTGGGGGCTATGGCTACACCTTC
>TRBJ2-1|TRBV6-4|-|-
CASILGSASSYNGQFF
TGTGCCAGCATCCTAGGGTCCGCGAGCTCCTACAATGGGCAGTTCTTC
>TRBJ2-1|TRBV28|-|once
CASSLERELVYNEQFF
-
>TRBJ1-1|TRBV28|-|-
CAGRSGRNTEAFF
TGTGCCGGCCGAAGTGGACGGAACACTGAAGCTTTCTTT
>TRBJ2-7|TRBV7-2|-|-
CASSLRRTSHEQYF
TGTGCCAGCAGCTTAAGGAGGACCTCCCACGAGCAGTACTTC
>TRBJ1-2|TRBV6-5|TRBD1|-
CASSYNRAGGADGYTF
TGTGCCAGCAGTTACAACCGGGCAGGGGGCGCGGATGGCTACACCTTC
>TRBJ2-2|TRBV29-1|TRBD2|-
CSVAGTSGRSNTGELFF
TGCAGCGTCGCCGGGACTAGCGGGAGATCGAACACCGGGGAGCTGTTTTTT
>TRBJ2-3|TRBV21-1|-|-
CASSRGQANRRDTQYF
TGTGCCAGCAGCAGAGGGCAGGCCAATAGACGGGATACGCAGTATTTT
>TRBJ1-1|TRBV30|-|few
CAWSVLGETEAFF
TGTGCCTGGAGTGTACTTGGGGAGACTGAAGCTTTCTTT
>TRBJ2-7|TRBV7-9|-|once
CASSSLLSNEQYF
TGTGCCAGCAGCTCGCTACTATCAAACGAGCAGTACTTC
>TRBJ2-1|TRBV11-2|TRBD2|-
CASSFGLAGPYNEQFF
TGTGCCAGCAGCTTCGGACTAGCGGGGCCCTACAATGAGCAGTTCTTC
>TRBJ2-7|TRBV6-1|-|-
CASSVSPFRDKLDEQYF
TGTGCCAGCAGTGTCTCCCCTTTCCGGGACAAGTTGGACGAGCAGTACTTC
>TRBJ2-7|TRBV7-6|-|-
CASSAGPNIKQYF
TGTGCCAGCAGCGCGGGACCAAATATCAAGCAGTACTTC
>TRBJ2-7|TRBV6-1|TRBD1|-
CASRYPDREPYEQYF
TGTGCCAGCAGGTACCCCGACAGGGAGCCCTACGAGCAGTACTTC
>TRBJ2-5|TRBV28|-|-
CASTSEDAGETQYF
TGTGCCAGCACGTCAGAGGACGCAGGAGAGACCCAGTACTTC
>TRBJ2-3|TRBV5-8|TRBD1|once
CASSWTGSTDTQYF
TGTGCCAGCAGCTGGACAGGGAGCACAGATACGCAGTATTTT
>TRBJ2-2|TRBV9|-|-
CASSVVVSAGTGELFF
TGTGCCAGCAGCGTAGTTGTTAGTGCGGGGACCGGGGAGCTGTTTTTT
>TRBJ1-1|TRBV2|-|-
CASRLTGEVTRTEAFF
TGTGCCAGCAGACTGACAGGAGAAGTTACCCGCACTGAAGCTTTCTTT
>TRBJ2-2|TRBV5-6|TRBD1|-
CASSSGTGHGELFF
TGTGCCAGCAGCTCCGGGACAGGGCACGGGGAGCTGTTTTTT
>TRBJ2-7|TRBV28|-|-
CASSLGGTIYEQYF
TGTGCCAGCAGTTTAGGGGGAACAATTTACGAGCAGTACTTC
>TRBJ2-7|TRBV13|TRBD1|-
CASSTGTGDLYEQYF
TGTGCCAGCAGCACGGGGACAGGGGACCTCTACGAGCAGTACTTC
>TRBJ1-1|TRBV6-6|-|-
CASSIRGPGVDTEAFF
TGTGCCAGCAGCATCCGGGGGCCAGGGGTTGACACTGAAGCTTTCTTT
>TRBJ1-4|TRBV7-2|-|-
CASSRLGEGYEKLFF
TGTGCCAGCAGCCGATTGGGGGAGGGTTATGAAAAACTGTTTTTT
>TRBJ1-2|TRBV30|-|once
CAWSGGHGYTF
TGTGCCTGGAGTGGGGGGCATGGCTACACCTTC
>TRBJ1-2|TRBV27|TRBD1|-
CASSLTGSYGYTF
TGTGCCAGCAGTCTGACAGGGTCCTATGGCTACACCTTC
>TRBJ2-1|TRBV9|-|-
CASSSGSYNEQFF
TGTGCCAGCAGCTCAGGGTCCTACAATGAGCAGTTCTTC
>TRBJ2-7|TRBV27|-|-
CASGGLGIHEQYF
TGTGCCAGCGGGGGACTCGGAATCCACGAGCAGTACTTC
>TRBJ1-5|TRBV7-6|-|few
CASSLSHARNQPQHF
TGTGCCAGCAGCCTCAGCCACGCCCGCAATCAGCCCCAGCATTTT
>TRBJ2-4|TRBV4-1|TRBD2|-
CASSQSYQRLASWAKNIQYF
TGCGCCAGCAGCCAATCCTACCAGCGACTAGCTTCATGGGCCAAAAACATTCAGTACTTC
>TRBJ2-3|TRBV10-1|-|-
CASSDEPTDTQYF
TGCGCCAGCAGCGACGAACCCACAGATACGCAGTATTTT
>TRBJ2-1|TRBV15|TRBD1|-
CATSGDRGIYNEQFF
TGTGCCACCAGCGGTGACAGGGGAATATACAATGAGCAGTTCTTC
>TRBJ2-1|TRBV7-9|-|-
CASSLAESSYNEQFF
TGTGCCAGCAGCTTAGCGGAGAGCTCCTACAATGAGCAGTTCTTC
>TRBJ1-2|TRBV28|-|-
CASSSPRQGQGKDGYTF
TGTGCCAGCAGTTCCCCCCGTCAAGGCCAGGGTAAAGATGGCTACACCTTC
>TRBJ2-7|TRBV6-5|-|-
CASSYTGHKTGEQYF
TGTGCCAGCAGTTACACGGGACACAAGACGGGGGAGCAGTACTTC
>TRBJ2-6|TRBV7-9|TRBD1|-
CASSTQGRANVLTF
TGTGCCAGCAGTACACAGGGGAGGGCCAACGTCCTGACTTTC
>TRBJ2-7|TRBV29-1|-|-
CSVQTGYYEQYF
TGCAGCGTCCAGACAGGCTACTACGAGCAGTACTTC
>TRBJ2-7|TRBV27|-|-
CASSSGDTYEQYF
TGTGCCAGCAGTTCAGGGGATACCTACGAGCAGTACTTC
>TRBJ1-5|TRBV28|-|once
CASSSDRDTLPGHQPQHF
TGTGCCAGCAGTTCGGACCGGGACACCCTTCCCGGCCATCAGCCCCAGCATTTT